The 28 T cell receptor beta chains reported below all come from one sample, sequenced in a study of memory CD4+ T cells and cytomegalovirus serostatus. Single viable CD3+CD4+CD8-CD45RO+ cells were sorted as the memory CD4+ T cells. Using immunoSEQ multiplex PCR, the repertoire was profiled, and TCRdb retains in-frame clones only, with some absent. The sample has some 52,000 clones, around 77% seen once. The sample taken for sequencing was memory CD4+ T cells from blood. The receptors stem from an adult in good health and CMV-seronegative.

The rearrangement joins TRBV2 to TRBJ2-3; tentative D call: TRBD1 (6 bases). The length of the CDR3 is 14 residues. Trimming removed 9 bases from V and 1 base from J, with 14 bases in between. Germline V CDR1 and CDR2: SNHLY, FYNNEI. Here the CDR3 DNA reads TGTGCCAGGGGTACTGCAGGGGGCACAGATACGCAGTATTTT. Translated, it gives CARGTAGGTDTQYF.

The V and J genes are TRBV5-6 and TRBJ1-5; D gene uncertain. Germline CDR1 reads SGHDT; CDR2 reads YYEEEE. CDR3 length: 15 residues. Trimming left V 0 bases short and J 9 bases short, with 16 bases between. CDR3 DNA sequence: TGTGCCAGCAGCTTGGATGGTTTGGGCGACCGGCCCCAGCATTTT. Translated: CASSLDGLGDRPQHF.

This rearrangement joins TRBV25-1 to TRBJ1-2, with 9 bases fitting TRBD1. CDR1 MGHDK and CDR2 SYGVNS come from the germline V gene. This CDR3 has 15 amino acids. With V trimmed by 3 bases and J by 2 bases, 4 bases remained unmatched. The CDR3 coding sequence is TGTGCCAGCAGTGACCCCGGGACAGGGAACTATGGCTACACCTTC. Translated, it gives CASSDPGTGNYGYTF.

J is TRBJ2-3 and V is TRBV19, with D possibly being TRBD1 (5 bases). The CDR3 runs 15 residues. Trimming removed 5 bases at V and 2 bases at J, with 14 bases between. Germline V lookup: CDR1 LNHDA, CDR2 SQIVND (reference sequence). CDR3 coding DNA: TGTGCCAGTAGTGGCAGGGCGGATACCACAGATACGCAGTATTTT. Its translation: CASSGRADTTDTQYF.

In its sample, this clone was seen once. J is TRBJ2-1 and V is TRBV19; 7 bases align to TRBD2. Germline values: CDR1 LNHDA, CDR2 SQIVND (reference sequence). The CDR3 covers 15 residues. With 3 bases clipped from V and 7 bases from J, the junction kept 9 bases outside the gene matches. The CDR3 loop is CASSISASGPNEQFF. CDR3 DNA sequence: TGTGCCAGTAGTATTTCGGCTAGCGGACCAAATGAGCAGTTCTTC.

This sequence joins TRBV7-9 and TRBJ2-1; D gene ambiguous. The CDR3 runs 13 residues. Germline lookup yields CDR1 SEHNR and CDR2 FQNEAQ (reference sequence). Trimming took off 5 bases at V and 8 bases at J, with 13 bases between the two ends. CDR3 in DNA: TGTGCCAGCAGCCTCAACATTTTTGATGAGCAGTTCTTC. Residues: CASSLNIFDEQFF.

This clone was picked up one time. V and J are TRBV28 and TRBJ1-5; maybe TRBD1 (6 bases). CDR3 length: 16 residues. Per the germline V gene, CDR1 is MDHEN and CDR2 is SYDVKM. Trimming pared 3 bases from V and 5 bases from J, leaving 17 bases between. The CDR3 is CASSFLSLQGHQPQHF. CDR3 in DNA: TGTGCCAGCAGTTTTCTTAGTCTCCAGGGGCATCAGCCCCAGCATTTT.

A single count supports this clone. This sequence joins TRBV5-1 and TRBJ1-4; 9 bases are a match to TRBD1. V gave up 1 base and J gave up 2 bases; unmatched junction bases: 9. This CDR3 has 18 amino acids. Germline CDR1 is SGHRS and CDR2 is YFSETQ. Written as DNA, the CDR3 is TGCGCCAGCAGCTTGAGGACAGGGGCTGTTGGGACTAATGAAAAACTGTTTTTT. Protein: CASSLRTGAVGTNEKLFF.

With regard to this clone: An end of the junction does not agree with germline; a read error may underlie this. The chain recombines TRBV27 with TRBJ2-3, with 9 nucleotides matching TRBD1. The CDR3 is 13 amino acids. CDR1 is MNHEY, CDR2 SMNVEV, per germline (reference sequence). The CDR3 region is CASGSNRDRVRDF. CDR3 bases: TGTGCCAGCGGCTCGAACCGGGACAGGGTCCGAGATTTT.

This clone has only a few counts. The genes are TRBV6-4 and TRBJ1-5; D is perhaps TRBD1 (5 bases). The CDR3 contains 15 residues. The V gene's germline CDR1 is MRHNA and CDR2 SNTAGT. The V gene lost 3 bases and the J gene lost 6 bases, with 15 bases spanning the gap. CDR3 sequence (DNA): TGTGCCAGCAGTGAGGGGTTTGGGGGAGGTCAGCCCCAGCATTTT. This translates into CASSEGFGGGQPQHF.

This clone has only a few counts. The CDR3 region has the DNA TGTGCCAGTAGTGGGACAGGGGCCGGGGAGCTGTTTTTT. Its protein product is CASSGTGAGELFF. The chain is built from TRBV19 and TRBJ2-2; 10 nucleotides line up with TRBD1. The length of the CDR3 is 13 residues. The germline CDR1 and CDR2 sequences are LNHDA and SQIVND (reference sequence). V lost 5 bases, J lost 6 bases, and 0 bases stayed unmatched.

V is TRBV5-3 and J is TRBJ2-7, with TRBD2 matching over 10 bases. TRBV5-3 is designated an ORF whose function remains uncertain. V was pared by 8 bases and J by 6 bases, with 11 bases of the junction left unmatched. This CDR3 comprises 14 residues. DNA for the CDR3: TGTGCCAGCAGCGAAGGACTAGCGGAGACCGAGCAGTACTTC. It translates to CASSEGLAETEQYF.

The chain recombines TRBV7-3 with TRBJ1-1; no clear D gene. The V gene's germline CDR1 is SGHTA and CDR2 FQGTGA. Trimming took off 5 bases at V and 0 bases at J, with 13 bases between the two ends. This CDR3 region has 15 residues. As DNA, the CDR3 is TGTGCCAGCAGCCCCCGTCAGGTCCTGAACACTGAAGCTTTCTTT. As protein: CASSPRQVLNTEAFF.

The rearrangement uses TRBV9 and TRBJ1-2; 8 nucleotides match TRBD1. Germline assignment: CDR1 SGDLS and CDR2 YYNGEE. This CDR3 region has 17 residues. V was pared by 4 bases and J by 6 bases, with 17 bases of the junction left unmatched. This CDR3 is CASSPGGQGARRDGYTF. CDR3 bases: TGTGCCAGCAGCCCGGGGGGGCAGGGGGCAAGGCGGGATGGCTACACCTTC. Supplemented by reference TRBV9 and TRBJ1-2, the full variable domain reads DSGVTQTPKHLITATGQRVTLRCSPRSGDLSVYWYQQSLDQGLQFLIQYYNGEERAKGNILERFSAQQFPDLHSELNLSSLELGDSALYFCASSPGGQGARRDGYTFGSGTRLTVV.

The CDR3 loop is CASRGTGETTEAFF. The CDR3 bases are TGTGCCAGCAGGGGAACAGGGGAAACCACTGAAGCTTTCTTT. The J gene is TRBJ1-1, the V gene TRBV25-1; TRBD1 matches at 7 bases. Trimming at V came to 6 bases and at J to 4 bases, leaving 8 bases not matched to a gene. The CDR3 runs 14 residues. CDR1 is MGHDK and CDR2 is SYGVNS in the germline V gene.

The chain carries TRBV6-6 and TRBJ2-1; D could derive from TRBD1 or TRBD2 (5 bases each). Between the trimmed V and J ends, which lost 0 bases and 4 bases, there was a span of 10 bases. The CDR3 length is 15 residues. Germline V gene data show CDR1 as MNHNY and CDR2 as SVGAGI (reference sequence). The CDR3 DNA follows: TGTGCCAGCAGTTACTCGGGGACGGTGTACAATGAGCAGTTCTTC. Its protein is CASSYSGTVYNEQFF.

CDR3 loop: CASSYSGGPNNEQFF. In nucleotides, the CDR3 is TGTGCCAGCAGTTACTCGGGGGGCCCAAACAATGAGCAGTTCTTC. The chain combines TRBV6-5 with TRBJ2-1; D may correspond to TRBD1 or TRBD2 (6 bases each). In germline, CDR1 is MNHEY, CDR2 SVGAGI. V was trimmed by 0 bases and J by 5 bases, leaving 11 bases between them. The CDR3 extends over 15 amino acids.

The chain recombines TRBV5-1 with TRBJ2-2; D possibly corresponds to TRBD1 (6 bases). There are 16 residues in the CDR3. V was shortened by 4 bases and J by 3 bases, with 16 bases between the two germline ends. CDR1 and CDR2 from the germline V gene are SGHRS and YFSETQ. CDR3 bases: TGCGCCAGCAGCGCCTATGACAGGAAGGACACCGGGGAGCTGTTTTTT. It specifies CASSAYDRKDTGELFF. Looking up the rest from reference TRBV5-1 and TRBJ2-2 gives the full variable domain: KAGVTQTPRYLIKTRGQQVTLSCSPISGHRSVSWYQQTPGQGLQFLFEYFSETQRNKGNFPGRFSGRQFSNSRSEMNVSTLELGDSALYLCASSAYDRKDTGELFFGEGSRLTVL.

The gene calls are TRBV6-5 and TRBJ1-4, with D perhaps TRBD1 (5 bases). The length of the CDR3 is 13 residues. CDR1 is MNHEY and CDR2 is SVGAGI in the germline V gene. The V gene lost 7 bases and the J gene lost 8 bases, with 14 bases spanning the gap. The CDR3 DNA reads TGTGCCAGCACCCGAGGGGTCGGCGAAAAACTGTTTTTT. It specifies CASTRGVGEKLFF.

The genes are TRBV7-6 and TRBJ2-3; the D gene could be TRBD1 or TRBD2 (6 bases each). V was shortened by 4 bases and J by 0 bases, with 20 bases between the two germline ends. CDR3 length: 18 residues. Germline V gives CDR1 SGHVS, CDR2 FNYEAQ. The CDR3 DNA is TGTGCCAGCAGCTCCACCCCGCTCCGGGGGCTTAGCACAGATACGCAGTATTTT. This codes for CASSSTPLRGLSTDTQYF.

This clone was counted a few times. The rearrangement joins TRBV11-2 to TRBJ2-7; no definite D call. The germline V gene has CDR1 SGHAT and CDR2 FQNNGV. The CDR3 covers 15 residues. Deletions cut 0 bases from V and 0 bases from J, with 9 bases between. This CDR3 reads CASSLERHHSYEQYF. CDR3 nucleotides: TGTGCCAGCAGCTTAGAGAGACATCACTCCTACGAGCAGTACTTC.

The chain employs TRBV9 and TRBJ2-5, with TRBD2 matching 9 bases. The junction had 16 bases not matched to a gene; V was cut back by 2 bases and J by 2 bases. The CDR3 runs to 19 residues. CDR1 and CDR2 (germline): SGDLS, YYNGEE. CDR3: CASSVAPPGAGGPQETQYF. Here the CDR3 DNA reads TGTGCCAGCAGCGTCGCCCCACCTGGGGCGGGGGGGCCTCAAGAGACCCAGTACTTC.

This clone was seen once. The genes are TRBV19 and TRBJ2-7, with D possibly being TRBD1 (5 bases). The CDR3 covers 15 residues. V lost 3 bases, J lost 1 base, and 13 bases lay in between. CDR1 is LNHDA and CDR2 is SQIVND in the germline V gene (reference sequence). CDR3 nucleotide sequence: TGTGCCAGTAGTATCCCTACAGGACGGTCCTACGAGCAGTACTTC. It is translated as CASSIPTGRSYEQYF. Together with reference TRBV19 and TRBJ2-7, the CDR3 gives the full variable domain: DGGITQSPKYLFRKEGQNVTLSCEQNLNHDAMYWYRQDPGQGLRLIYYSQIVNDFQKGDIAEGYSVSREKKESFPLTVTSAQKNPTAFYLCASSIPTGRSYEQYFGPGTRLTVT.

Only a few counts were recorded for this clone. The chain has TRBV7-2 and TRBJ2-7; D is tentatively TRBD1 or TRBD2 (5 bases each). CDR1 is SGHTA, CDR2 FQGNSA, per germline. V dropped 5 bases and J dropped 4 bases, with 12 bases sitting between them. The CDR3 runs 13 residues. The CDR3 sequence is CASSQGPGYEQYF. CDR3 bases: TGTGCCAGCAGCCAGGGACCAGGGTACGAGCAGTACTTC.

The V call is TRBV7-2, the J call TRBJ2-1; TRBD2 matches 12 bases. The germline V gene encodes CDR1 SGHTA and CDR2 FQGNSA. The CDR3 has 16 residues. With 0 bases clipped from V and 9 bases from J, the junction kept 6 bases outside the gene matches. The CDR3 sequence: CASSLAASGRDGEQFF. Written as DNA, the CDR3 is TGTGCCAGCAGCTTAGCGGCTAGCGGGAGGGATGGTGAGCAGTTCTTC.

This rearrangement joins TRBV2 to TRBJ2-3, with 10 positions matching TRBD1. V lost 7 bases, J lost 3 bases, and 7 bases stayed unmatched. This CDR3 has 15 residues. The germline V gene encodes CDR1 SNHLY and CDR2 FYNNEI. In nucleotides, the CDR3 is TGTGCCAGCACTAGACAGGGGGCCTCAACAGATACGCAGTATTTT. It yields the protein CASTRQGASTDTQYF.

The chain is built from TRBV10-1 and TRBJ2-5, with D unclear. The CDR3 consists of 9 residues. V was pared by 11 bases and J by 3 bases, with 4 bases between. Germline assignment: CDR1 WNHNN and CDR2 SYGVQD (reference sequence). The CDR3 is CAGKETQYF. The DNA for the CDR3 is TGCGCCGGCAAAGAGACCCAGTACTTC.

The chain combines TRBV2 with TRBJ2-3; the D gene is possibly TRBD1 (5 bases). The CDR3 consists of 21 residues. CDR1 and CDR2 (germline): SNHLY, FYNNEI. The V and J ends lost 4 bases and 3 bases respectively, with 32 bases between them. The CDR3 DNA follows: TGTGCCAGCAGTGTATCCCCCTGGGGCAGGGTCAAGCCAAAGGGGACAGATACGCAGTATTTT. Translation: CASSVSPWGRVKPKGTDTQYF.